This paragraph reports one T cell receptor gamma chain. The target of this receptor is not known. No base-level quality is on record; no much larger clone is a single base apart. CDR1 VTNTFY and CDR2 YDVSTARD are derived from the germline V gene (reference sequence). V has 5 bases trimmed and J has 2 bases trimmed; junction bases matching no gene number 3. From cysteine to phenylalanine, the CDR3 is 12 amino acids long. This entry keeps only the CDR3 DNA: 36 bases, framed from base 1. The data belong to a study of human gamma delta and Vdelta1 T cells (dated by TCRdb to the late 2010s). About the full investigation: The study examined Delta One T cells, which are Vd1+ gamma-delta T cells, as cytotoxic effectors against acute myeloid leukemia.

Here is what the overall study found, with its caveats: Polyclonality and broad cytotoxic targeting of acute myeloid leukemia were reported for Delta One T cells.

To prepare the library, PCR was applied. Instrument on record: Illumina MiSeq. TCRdb called clones anew from the public reads via CATT; matching DNA rows were later pooled. In all, the sample holds several thousand gamma-chain clones, and about 47% of those were seen once. Of the sample, about 2.5% is held by the ten largest clones. This clonotype was sampled from a human donor in good health. Sequences were obtained from Vdelta1 gamma-delta T cells from blood grown in culture (DOT cells). According to the study, the label for this sample's cell subset or site signals: Delta One T cells, in vitro expanded/differentiated Vd1+ gamma-delta T cells. The rearranged chain carries TRGV3 and TRGJ1 or TRGJ2. The bases are TGTGCCACCTGGGCTTATTATTATAAGAAACTCTTT. Translation gives CATWAYYYKKLF.